This T cell receptor beta chain emerged from a study of T cell changes during pregnancy in multiple sclerosis. TCRdb's table, derived via immunoSEQ multiplex PCR, lists solely in-frame clones and lacks some. The table has approximately 70,000 clones, about 90% seen once. This sequence originates from a female donor in good health, enrolled as a control in a pregnancy study. The material was peripheral blood, obtained in the first trimester of pregnancy.

The CDR3 region has the DNA TGCGCCAGCAGCTGGGCGGGGGGGGGCACAGATACGCAGTATTTT. Protein sequence: CASSWAGGGTDTQYF. V and J are TRBV5-1 and TRBJ2-3; 9 bases map to TRBD2. J lost 1 base, V lost 3 bases, and 3 bases had no gene match. Per germline, CDR1 SGHRS and CDR2 YFSETQ. CDR3 length equals 15 residues.